One T cell receptor beta chain is described in this entry. In the original analysis: Amplification of reference gene primers provided the estimated nucleated cell counts. TCRdb keeps only in-frame clones here, not all; method: immunoSEQ multiplex PCR. For V, J and clone size, that table is used; D and trimming come from the DNA. The sample includes fewer than 300,000 clones, roughly 80% of them seen just once. This sample was included in a study of blood T cell repertoires in COVID-19. Looking at the study overall: Material from acute and convalescent COVID-19 was sourced from the United States, Italy and Spain. In each case, the material was cDNA or gDNA derived from T cells, B-cell-depleted T cells, or PBMCs.

The germline V gene has CDR1 DFQATT and CDR2 SNEGSKA (reference sequence). V was cut by 7 bases and J by 4 bases, with 11 bases left in between. This CDR3 contains 11 residues. A COVID-19 case was met by exposed participants within 2 weeks before study entry. Sequenced input: PBMCs or T cells enriched from blood (not recorded which). The TCR originated in a man aged 35 to 55 who had been exposed to COVID-19. The J gene is TRBJ2-7, the V gene TRBV20-1, with D uncertain. Here the CDR3 DNA reads TGCAGTGTCGATACCGGGTACGAGCAGTACTTC. It codes for CSVDTGYEQYF.